Listed here are 18 T cell receptor beta chains from one sample, sequenced in a study of blood T cell repertoires in COVID-19. Generated by immunoSEQ multiplex PCR, the TCRdb table keeps only in-frame clones and is missing some. The sample lists about 370,000 clones, around nine tenths occurring once. The specimen was PBMCs or T cells enriched from blood (not recorded which). The receptors were gathered from a woman aged 30 to 39 who had recovered from COVID-19.

In this sample, this clone turned up many times. This chain links TRBV6-5 with TRBJ2-2, with no clear D. With 8 bases removed from V and 0 bases from J, the gap between germline ends came to 13 bases. The CDR3 contains 15 residues. In germline, CDR1 is MNHEY, CDR2 SVGAGI. The CDR3 protein is CASGRDTPNTGELFF. CDR3 in DNA: TGTGCCAGCGGGCGAGACACCCCGAACACCGGGGAGCTGTTTTTT.

This clone was detected only a few times. The chain joins TRBV5-1 to TRBJ2-7; 12 nucleotides align to TRBD2. J gave up 0 bases and V 0 bases, and 1 base lay outside the gene matches. The CDR3 spans 16 residues. Germline CDR1 SGHRS, CDR2 YFSETQ. CDR3 nucleotide sequence: TGCGCCAGCAGCTTGGCGACTAGCGGGAGCTCCTACGAGCAGTACTTC. It codes for CASSLATSGSSYEQYF.

V usage is TRBV7-3 and J usage is TRBJ2-7; tentatively, D is TRBD2 (6 bases). Germline V CDR1 and CDR2: SGHTA, FQGTGA. The CDR3 length is 14 residues. V lost 1 base, J lost 8 bases, and 15 bases lay in between. The CDR3 DNA reads TGTGCCAGCAGCTTAAGGGACTGTTCTGAGCAGCAGTACTTC. Translating it yields CASSLRDCSEQQYF. Based on the CDR3 plus reference TRBV7-3 and TRBJ2-7, the full variable domain is GAGVSQTPSNKVTEKGKYVELRCDPISGHTALYWYRQSLGQGPEFLIYFQGTGAADDSGLPNDRFFAVRPEGSVSTLKIQRTERGDSAVYLCASSLRDCSEQQYFGPGTRLTVT.

The rearrangement uses TRBV19 and TRBJ1-2, with D uncertain. V lost 3 bases and J 7 bases, leaving 18 bases between the germline ends. Per the germline V gene, CDR1 is LNHDA and CDR2 is SQIVND (reference sequence). This CDR3 is 15 amino acids long. In DNA form, the CDR3 reads TGTGCCAGTAGTATGAGGGCCCCCCCGCTGCGTGGCTACACCTTC. Its protein product is CASSMRAPPLRGYTF.

This chain's CDR3 is CASSQMGQRTYEQYF. In DNA form, the CDR3 reads TGCGCCAGCAGCCAGATGGGACAGCGAACCTACGAGCAGTACTTC. The rearrangement uses TRBV5-1 and TRBJ2-7; 7 nucleotides align to TRBD1. V lost 4 bases, J lost 2 bases, and 9 bases stayed unmatched. CDR1 SGHRS and CDR2 YFSETQ come from the germline V gene. The CDR3 is 15 residues long.

CDR3 in DNA: TGTGCCTCCTCGCCCGGGGGGCGAAGCAATCAGCCCCAGCATTTT. Its protein is CASSPGGRSNQPQHF. The gene calls are TRBV30 and TRBJ1-5; D might be TRBD1 (6 bases). The CDR3 extends over 15 amino acids. Germline V gene data show CDR1 as GTSNPN and CDR2 as SVGIG (reference sequence). Trimming stripped 7 bases from V and 1 base from J, with 17 bases between.

The rearrangement uses TRBV4-1 and TRBJ1-4; D is unclear. The germline V gene has CDR1 MGHRA and CDR2 YSYEKL. The CDR3 sequence is 13 residues long. The V and J ends lost 1 base and 13 bases respectively, with 13 bases between them. The CDR3 DNA is TGCGCCAGCAGCCAAGTAGACGGGTTCCGACTGTTTTTT. Translated: CASSQVDGFRLFF.

V and J are TRBV18 and TRBJ1-2, with D unresolved. From germline, CDR1 is KGHSH and CDR2 LQKENI. CDR3 length: 16 residues. Trimming cost V 2 bases and J 4 bases, with 17 bases left between them. The CDR3 coding sequence is TGTGCCAGCTCACCAATTGGTGTCGGGGTTCCCTATGGCTACACCTTC. Translating it yields CASSPIGVGVPYGYTF.

The rearrangement uses TRBV5-1 and TRBJ2-2; 10 bases line up with TRBD1. This CDR3 has 16 amino acids. CDR1 SGHRS and CDR2 YFSETQ come from the germline V gene. Germline trimming cut 0 bases from V and 3 bases from J; bases unmatched to any gene: 2. DNA for the CDR3: TGCGCCAGCAGCTTGGCCGGGACAGGGGACACCGGGGAGCTGTTTTTT. Translation: CASSLAGTGDTGELFF.

The chain recombines TRBV7-9 with TRBJ1-3, with D unresolved. Germline loops: CDR1 SEHNR, CDR2 FQNEAQ (reference sequence). The CDR3 contains 14 residues. Trimming stripped 5 bases from V and 4 bases from J, with 12 bases between. CDR3 sequence: CASSTPGVGNTIYF. CDR3 coding DNA: TGTGCCAGCAGCACCCCGGGAGTGGGAAACACCATATATTTT.

V usage is TRBV18 and J usage is TRBJ2-3; no firm D call. The germline CDR1 and CDR2 sequences are KGHSH and LQKENI. V lost 0 bases to trimming and J lost 2 bases, with 15 bases between them. The CDR3 has 17 amino acids. The DNA of the CDR3 is TGTGCCAGCTCACCACCAATACTATCCAAGGACACAGATACGCAGTATTTT. This sequence encodes CASSPPILSKDTDTQYF.

The V and J genes are TRBV28 and TRBJ2-5; maybe TRBD1 (6 bases). Deletions cut 8 bases from V and 5 bases from J, with 12 bases between. Germline V gene data show CDR1 as MDHEN and CDR2 as SYDVKM. The CDR3 runs 12 residues. CDR3 sequence: CASHTGLETQYF. CDR3 DNA: TGTGCCAGCCATACAGGGCTGGAGACCCAGTACTTC.

This clone has more than one count but fewer than ten. This rearrangement joins TRBV5-1 to TRBJ1-1, with 7 bases matching TRBD1. This CDR3 spans 15 amino acids. CDR1 and CDR2 (germline): SGHRS, YFSETQ. Unmatched junction bases numbered 8, after V lost 4 bases and J lost 2 bases. The CDR3 nucleotides are TGCGCCAGCAGCCTCCGGGACAGTACAAACACTGAAGCTTTCTTT. Translated: CASSLRDSTNTEAFF.

To note about this clone: Additional DNA sequences in this sample encode the identical CDR3. The V call is TRBV18, the J call TRBJ1-1, with D hard to call. The CDR3 sequence is 15 residues long. V lost 3 bases and J lost 0, with 11 bases in between. Germline V CDR1 and CDR2: KGHSH, LQKENI. CDR3 bases: TGTGCCAGCTCACCTCGGCGAGACATGAACACTGAAGCTTTCTTT. This sequence encodes CASSPRRDMNTEAFF. Supplemented by reference TRBV18 and TRBJ1-1, the full variable domain reads NAGVMQNPRHLVRRRGQEARLRCSPMKGHSHVYWYRQLPEEGLKFMVYLQKENIIDESGMPKERFSAEFPKEGPSILRIQQVVRGDSAAYFCASSPRRDMNTEAFFGQGTRLTVV.

The rearrangement links TRBV19 to TRBJ1-5; 7 nucleotides align to TRBD1. Germline-derived CDR1 and CDR2 are LNHDA and SQIVND (reference sequence). With V trimmed by 3 bases and J by 9 bases, 8 bases remained unmatched. This CDR3 contains 14 residues. CDR3 residues: CASSIPNRDRPQHF. The CDR3 DNA reads TGTGCCAGTAGTATCCCCAATCGGGACAGGCCCCAGCATTTT.

The rearrangement links TRBV29-1 to TRBJ2-3, with 7 positions matching TRBD2. Germline CDR1 SQVTM, CDR2 ANQGSEA. CDR3 length: 14 amino acids. V was clipped by 3 bases and J by 2 bases; unmatched bases: 5. CDR3 DNA sequence: TGCAGCGTTGATAGGGGAGGGACCACAGATACGCAGTATTTT. It is translated as CSVDRGGTTDTQYF.

CDR3 sequence: CASSGQLAGVLREQYF. In DNA form, the CDR3 reads TGTGCCAGCAGCGGACAACTAGCGGGAGTTCTTCGGGAGCAGTACTTC. The genes are TRBV7-8 and TRBJ2-7; TRBD2 aligns across 11 bases. The CDR3 has 16 amino acids. Trimming removed 5 bases from V and 7 bases from J; junction bases left unmatched: 13. Germline CDR1 SGHVS, CDR2 FQNEAQ.

This rearrangement joins TRBV4-1 to TRBJ2-7, with 9 nucleotides matching TRBD2. Germline values: CDR1 MGHRA, CDR2 YSYEKL. The CDR3 extends over 16 amino acids. With V trimmed by 0 bases and J by 2 bases, 5 bases remained unmatched. CDR3 in amino acids: CASSQDVLAGAYEQYF. The CDR3 bases are TGCGCCAGCAGCCAAGATGTACTAGCGGGTGCCTACGAGCAGTACTTC.